This TCR beta chain was profiled in a study of cytotoxic CD8 clonotypes in ibrutinib-treated CLL. Study in general: After median 68 months, approximately 14 stayed in remission, about 12 progressed; responses about 25 partial, 2 complete. Mean per-sample yields comprised roughly 260,000 productive templates and 94,082 productive rearrangements.

Sequencing used immunoSEQ multiplex PCR; TCRdb keeps in-frame clones, though not all of them. The sample has about 27,000 clones; roughly 69% are singletons. A few counts support this clone. Its antigen is as yet unknown. Study-level points and caveats: Public clonotypes (which were uncommon) either contracted or remained stable on treatment. Rising at ibrutinib response, clonality subsequently fell back toward baseline at progression.

V was clipped by 5 bases and J by 5 bases; unmatched bases: 12. Germline V lookup: CDR1 SEHNR, CDR2 FQNEAQ (reference sequence). The CDR3 contains 18 residues. This sequence originates from a human donor with chronic lymphocytic leukemia. The chain employs TRBV7-9 and TRBJ2-3; 14 bases are a match to TRBD2. The sample was PBMCs, taken after 24 months of ibrutinib treatment. The CDR3 protein is CASSPTARGLAGEDTQYF. In DNA, the CDR3 is TGTGCCAGCAGCCCAACGGCCCGGGGACTAGCGGGGGAAGATACGCAGTATTTT.